The 17 T cell receptor beta chains below come from one sample, sequenced in a study of blood T cells in healthy people across ages. Next came a second PCR, run for about 7 to 12 cycles, which used a sample-barcoded 5' primer along with a J-beta primer mix. MiXCR, applied by TCRdb to the 5' RACE reads, yields one record per CDR3 protein. The sample has over 1,200,000 distinct CDR3 sequences, approximately 59% seen once; the top ten hold about 6.3%. Sequenced material: blood. These receptors came from a man aged 18 to 29 in good health.

V is TRBV20-1 and J is TRBJ2-3, with 10 bases fitting TRBD1. The CDR3 is made up of 14 amino acids. The ends lost 4 bases at V and 5 bases at J; junction bases unmatched: 6. In germline, CDR1 is DFQATT, CDR2 SNEGSKA (reference sequence). The CDR3 DNA is TGCAGTGCTACGGGACAGGGGAGTCAAGATACGCAGTATTTT. Translated: CSATGQGSQDTQYF.

J is TRBJ2-3 and V is TRBV4-1, with TRBD2 identical over 9 bases. Looked up from germline, CDR1 is MGHRA and CDR2 is YSYEKL. There are 15 residues in the CDR3. V was clipped by 0 bases and J by 7 bases; unmatched bases: 5. CDR3 residues: CASSQEGSGGHTQYF. CDR3 coding DNA: TGCGCCAGCAGCCAAGAAGGGAGCGGGGGGCATACGCAGTATTTT.

The gene calls are TRBV10-3 and TRBJ2-7; possible D gene TRBD1, 6 bases. V lost 4 bases and J 2 bases, leaving 9 bases between the germline ends. This CDR3 has 13 residues. CDR1 and CDR2 (germline): ENHRY, SYGVKD. The chain's CDR3 is CAISAGQPYEQYF. CDR3 nucleotide sequence: TGTGCCATCAGTGCTGGACAGCCCTACGAGCAGTACTTC.

The V gene is TRBV20-1, the J gene TRBJ2-1, with TRBD1 as a possible D gene (6 bases). Trimming stripped 2 bases from V and 13 bases from J, with 18 bases between. CDR1 is DFQATT, CDR2 SNEGSKA, per germline (reference sequence). The CDR3 covers 13 residues. The CDR3 nucleotides read TGCAGTGCTAGAATAGGGGGTAGGGAGACCCAGTTCTTC. Translating it yields CSARIGGRETQFF.

The J gene is TRBJ2-7, the V gene TRBV4-1, with D possibly matching TRBD2 (5 bases). Germline V gene sequence: CDR1 MGHRA, CDR2 YSYEKL. There are 17 residues in the CDR3. The germline V and J ends were trimmed by 2 bases and 0 bases, with 17 bases remaining between them. CDR3 nucleotides: TGCGCCAGCAGCCAATCTCTGCGGACTGTCATCTCCTACGAGCAGTACTTC. The encoded protein is CASSQSLRTVISYEQYF.

The rearrangement links TRBV20-1 to TRBJ1-2; maybe TRBD1 (5 bases). V was cut by 6 bases and J by 4 bases, with 18 bases left in between. Germline lookup yields CDR1 DFQATT and CDR2 SNEGSKA (reference sequence). There are 14 residues in the CDR3. CDR3 bases: TGCAGTGCCGATCCCCGACAGCAGACCTATGGCTACACCTTC. Protein sequence: CSADPRQQTYGYTF.

The genes are TRBV2 and TRBJ2-7, with 8 bases matching TRBD1. The end of the DNA fits TRBJ2-5 better, so the J call may be wrong. CDR1 and CDR2 (germline): SNHLY, FYNNEI. The CDR3 is made up of 15 amino acids. This CDR3 reads CASGDVRTGNETQYF. In DNA form, the CDR3 reads TGTGCCAGCGGGGATGTTAGGACAGGGAACGAGACCCAGTACTTC.

V is TRBV2 and J is TRBJ1-3; D remains ambiguous. Germline values: CDR1 SNHLY, CDR2 FYNNEI. This CDR3 is built from 12 residues. V lost 1 base and J lost 8, with 6 bases in between. The CDR3: CASSEVRDTIYF. The DNA of the CDR3 is TGTGCCAGCAGTGAAGTTCGTGACACCATATATTTT.

V is TRBV4-1 and J is TRBJ2-5; possible D gene TRBD2, 5 bases. The CDR3 runs to 15 residues. Germline loops: CDR1 MGHRA, CDR2 YSYEKL. The V end lost 3 bases, the J end lost 1 base, and 12 bases lay between the germline ends. The CDR3: CASSQLAPSQETQYF. CDR3 sequence (DNA): TGCGCCAGCAGCCAGTTAGCGCCTAGCCAAGAGACCCAGTACTTC.

The gene calls are TRBV27 and TRBJ2-1; no reliable D call. CDR1 is MNHEY, CDR2 SMNVEV, per germline (reference sequence). V lost 3 bases and J lost 2, with 11 bases in between. The CDR3 length is 15 residues. CDR3 sequence: CASSFGDMPYNEQFF. The DNA for the CDR3 is TGTGCCAGCAGTTTCGGCGACATGCCCTACAATGAGCAGTTCTTC.

The chain links TRBV7-9 to TRBJ1-4, with D perhaps matching TRBD1 (5 bases). Germline CDR1 SEHNR, CDR2 FQNEAQ (reference sequence). The CDR3 totals 15 residues. Deletions cut 3 bases from V and 6 bases from J, with 14 bases between. CDR3 sequence (DNA): TGTGCCAGCAGCTTGCATGCAGGGTACGATGAAAAACTGTTTTTT. It codes for CASSLHAGYDEKLFF.

The CDR3 region is CASSLAWTRYNEQFF. CDR3 DNA: TGTGCCAGCAGCTTAGCATGGACGAGATACAATGAGCAGTTCTTC. This sequence joins TRBV7-6 and TRBJ2-1; no reliable D call. The germline V and J ends were trimmed by 0 bases and 4 bases, with 10 bases remaining between them. CDR1 SGHVS and CDR2 FNYEAQ come from the germline V gene. The CDR3 is 15 amino acids.

The chain employs TRBV2 and TRBJ2-1; 9 nucleotides align to TRBD2. The CDR3 has 16 amino acids. Trimming at V came to 6 bases and at J to 2 bases, leaving 8 bases not matched to a gene. Germline CDR1 is SNHLY and CDR2 is FYNNEI. CDR3 loop: CASRVGTSRAYNEQFF. The CDR3 nucleotides are TGTGCCAGCAGGGTGGGGACTAGCCGCGCCTACAATGAGCAGTTCTTC.

The chain uses TRBV2 and TRBJ1-2, with D uncertain. Germline V gene sequence: CDR1 SNHLY, CDR2 FYNNEI. Trimming pared 5 bases from V and 8 bases from J, leaving 12 bases between. The CDR3 has 12 amino acids. The CDR3 bases are TGTGCCAGCAGTCCGACCCCCTGGGGCTACACCTTC. This gives the protein CASSPTPWGYTF.

CDR3 residues: CASTPGAYNEQFF. CDR3 DNA: TGTGCCAGTACCCCAGGGGCTTACAATGAGCAGTTCTTC. V gene TRBV19 combines with J gene TRBJ2-1; maybe TRBD1 (6 bases). The CDR3 is made up of 13 amino acids. Germline V gene sequence: CDR1 LNHDA, CDR2 SQIVND (reference sequence). Trimming removed 7 bases from V and 4 bases from J, with 11 bases in between.

This rearrangement joins TRBV27 to TRBJ2-6; perhaps D is TRBD1 or TRBD2 (5 bases each). The CDR3 sequence is 18 residues long. Trimming left V 8 bases short and J 0 bases short, with 20 bases between. Germline loops: CDR1 MNHEY, CDR2 SMNVEV (reference sequence). The CDR3 loop is CASHSTGLISSGANVLTF. The CDR3 DNA reads TGTGCCAGCCATTCTACAGGACTCATCAGCTCTGGGGCCAACGTCCTGACTTTC.

The chain links TRBV20-1 to TRBJ2-1; 9 bases are shared with TRBD1. Per germline, CDR1 DFQATT and CDR2 SNEGSKA (reference sequence). The CDR3 is 11 amino acids. Trimming at V came to 6 bases and at J to 8 bases, leaving 2 bases not matched to a gene. The CDR3 spells CSAYRGHEQFF. The CDR3 DNA follows: TGCAGTGCCTACAGGGGGCATGAGCAGTTCTTC.